This entry concerns a single T cell receptor (beta chain). This table comes from immunoSEQ multiplex PCR, and its TCRdb copy is limited to in-frame clones, with some not included. This sample has roughly 30,000 clones, with around four fifths found just once. The memory gate held CD4+ cells that were not CD45RA+CCR7+CD95- naive cells, over 95% pure. The data derive from a study of human CD4 T cells and Enterobacteriaceae. Germline CDR1 SGHNT, CDR2 YYREEE (reference sequence). This CDR3 comprises 14 residues. With V trimmed by 6 bases and J by 2 bases, 6 bases remained unmatched. This sequence originates from a human donor in good health. Sequenced sample: memory CD4+ T cells from blood. The chain uses TRBV5-4 and TRBJ2-3; TRBD2 matches 7 bases. The CDR3 DNA is TGTGCCAGCACGCGGGAGACAACCACAGATACGCAGTATTTT. Its translation: CASTRETTTDTQYF.